Listed below are T cell receptor beta chains from one sample, sequenced in a study of cytomegalovirus exposure and HLA in healthy donors. Assay: immunoSEQ multiplex PCR; the TCRdb copy retains only in-frame clones and omits some. The table lists 150,000 to 200,000 clones, 70% to 80% of them singletons. Input material: PBMCs. The receptor source for this set is a woman between 45 and 60 years old in good health and CMV-seronegative. The CDR3 runs from the conserved cysteine through the conserved F or W. A D gene is named only where the DNA matches it firmly. For some rows the clone size is stated as once, few or many, or as a class when expanded; others skip it.

>TRBJ2-5|NA|TRBV7-6|TRBD2
CASSLLGLAAQETQYF
TGTGCCAGCAGCTTACTAGGACTAGCGGCCCAAGAGACCCAGTACTTC
>TRBJ2-7|NA|TRBV7-6|TRBD2
CASSLASTGGEQYF
TGTGCCAGCAGCTTAGCGTCTACGGGGGGCGAGCAGTACTTC
>TRBJ1-5|NA|TRBV6-5|NA
CASRDSRNQPQHF
TGTGCCAGCAGGGACAGTCGCAATCAGCCCCAGCATTTT
>TRBJ1-3|NA|TRBV6-6|NA
CASSYTRGGLGNTIYF
TGTGCCAGCAGTTACACGAGGGGGGGACTGGGAAACACCATATATTTT
>TRBJ2-1|NA|TRBV9|NA
CASSVSGLSYNEQFF
TGTGCCAGCAGCGTTAGCGGTCTTTCCTACAATGAGCAGTTCTTC
>TRBJ2-3|NA|TRBV5-1|TRBD1
CASSRGQGKLDTQYF
TGCGCCAGCAGCCGGGGACAGGGGAAATTAGATACGCAGTATTTT
>TRBJ1-1|few|TRBV5-1|NA
CASSLGQVFYNTEAFF
TGCGCCAGCAGCTTGGGGCAGGTATTTTATAACACTGAAGCTTTCTTT
>TRBJ2-7|NA|TRBV6-5|NA
CASSLTGSYGQYF
TGTGCCAGCAGTCTCACAGGATCCTACGGGCAGTACTTC
>TRBJ2-1|NA|TRBV5-4|TRBD2
CASSLGTSVAYEQFF
TGTGCCAGCAGCCTGGGGACTAGCGTCGCCTATGAGCAGTTCTTC
>TRBJ2-5|NA|TRBV29-1|NA
CSPSGRRQETQYF
TGCAGCCCCTCGGGTCGGCGGCAAGAGACCCAGTACTTC
>TRBJ1-4|NA|TRBV21-1|NA
CASSKFGGRNEKLFF
TGTGCCAGCAGCAAATTTGGAGGCCGTAATGAAAAACTGTTTTTT
>TRBJ2-1|NA|TRBV29-1|TRBD2
CSATKGLADYNEQFF
TGCAGCGCCACTAAGGGACTAGCTGACTACAATGAGCAGTTCTTC
>TRBJ2-5|NA|TRBV6-4|TRBD2
CASSRGPSGTETQYF
TGTGCCAGCAGCCGCGGTCCTAGCGGGACTGAGACCCAGTACTTC
>TRBJ1-5|NA|TRBV9|TRBD1
CASSVGTGWNQPQHF
TGTGCCAGCAGCGTGGGGACAGGGTGGAATCAGCCCCAGCATTTT
>TRBJ1-1|NA|TRBV7-6|TRBD1
CASSPSTGGTFLAFF
TGTGCCAGCAGCCCGAGCACAGGGGGCACTTTTTTGGCTTTCTTT
>TRBJ2-1|NA|TRBV18|NA
CASSPLGPGNYNEQFF
TGTGCCAGCTCACCACTAGGCCCAGGAAATTACAATGAGCAGTTCTTC
>TRBJ1-6|NA|TRBV23-1|TRBD1
CASTRPIKRWRGRENSPLHF
TGCGCCAGCACGAGACCAATAAAGCGGTGGAGGGGGCGGGAAAATTCACCCCTCCACTTT
>TRBJ2-5|NA|TRBV5-4|TRBD2
CASSPRTSGGPGRGGAQYF
TGTGCCAGCAGCCCCCGGACTAGCGGGGGGCCGGGGCGGGGTGGGGCCCAGTACTTC
>TRBJ2-1|NA|TRBV7-6|TRBD2
CASSPSTSGSPVEFF
TGTGCCAGCAGCCCGAGCACTAGCGGGAGCCCCGTGGAGTTCTTC
>TRBJ2-7|NA|TRBV5-8|TRBD2
CASSLGQRGAREEQYF
TGTGCCAGCAGCTTGGGCCAGCGGGGGGCTCGGGAGGAGCAGTACTTC
>TRBJ1-1|NA|TRBV5-1|NA
CASSFIGGGQEAFF
TGCGCCAGCAGCTTCATTGGCGGGGGGCAGGAAGCTTTCTTT
>TRBJ2-7|NA|TRBV18|NA
CASSPNTYEQYF
TGTGCCAGCTCACCCAACACCTACGAGCAGTACTTC
>TRBJ2-7|NA|TRBV5-7|NA
CASSSTGSYEQYF
TGTGCCAGCAGCTCGACAGGCTCCTACGAGCAGTACTTC
>TRBJ2-7|once|TRBV27|NA
CASSLVGQGTYEQYF
TGTGCCAGCAGTTTAGTAGGGCAGGGAACCTACGAGCAGTACTTC
>TRBJ2-3|NA|TRBV5-4|TRBD2
CASSFTQRGVTDTQYF
TGTGCCAGCAGCTTCACCCAGCGGGGGGTCACAGATACGCAGTATTTT
>TRBJ1-2|NA|TRBV27|NA
CASSNMVGSYGYTF
TGTGCCAGCAGTAACATGGTAGGGAGCTATGGCTACACCTTC
>TRBJ2-2|NA|TRBV4-2|NA
CASSLTSAMNTGELFF
TGTGCCAGCAGCCTCACGAGCGCAATGAACACCGGGGAGCTGTTTTTT
>TRBJ2-1|NA|TRBV5-4|NA
CASSLGLALHNEQFF
TGTGCCAGCAGCTTGGGGCTAGCGCTCCACAATGAGCAGTTCTTC
>TRBJ1-2|NA|TRBV20-1|NA
CSAKGNYGYTF
TGCAGTGCTAAGGGGAACTATGGCTACACCTTC
>TRBJ2-3|NA|TRBV27|TRBD2
CASRPPLREGKQYF
TGTGCCAGCAGACCTCCTCTTCGGGAGGGCAAGCAGTATTTT
>TRBJ1-4|once|TRBV5-1|NA
CASGEGIGEKLFF
TGCGCCAGCGGTGAGGGTATAGGAGAAAAACTGTTTTTT
>TRBJ2-3|NA|TRBV11-2|NA
CASGPQYTQYF
TGTGCCAGCGGCCCTCAATATACGCAGTATTTT
>TRBJ2-1|NA|TRBV29-1|NA
CSVEDVYRLGNEQFF
TGCAGCGTTGAAGATGTTTATCGACTAGGCAATGAGCAGTTCTTC
>TRBJ2-1|NA|TRBV6-6|NA
CASSSQYNEQFF
TGTGCCAGCAGTTCACAGTACAATGAGCAGTTCTTC
>TRBJ2-7|few|TRBV6-1|TRBD2
CASSALGRTSSSYEQYF
TGTGCCAGCAGTGCACTCGGGAGGACGTCGAGCTCCTACGAGCAGTACTTC
>TRBJ2-3|NA|TRBV4-3|TRBD2
CASSQAMGLATRQYF
TGCGCCAGCAGCCAAGCCATGGGACTAGCGACAAGGCAGTATTTT
>TRBJ1-4|NA|TRBV18|TRBD1
CASSHRDRPEKLFF
TGTGCCAGCTCACACCGGGACAGGCCTGAAAAACTGTTTTTT
>TRBJ2-7|NA|TRBV5-6|NA
CASSLRRQPIKYEQYF
TGTGCCAGCAGCCTACGGAGACAGCCGATCAAATACGAGCAGTACTTC
>TRBJ2-2|NA|TRBV5-1|TRBD2
CASSRAWSSGNTGELFF
TGCGCCAGCAGCAGAGCGTGGTCTAGCGGGAACACCGGGGAGCTGTTTTTT
>TRBJ1-3|NA|TRBV5-1|NA
CASTQGVSGNTIYF
TGCGCCAGTACACAGGGTGTCTCTGGAAACACCATATATTTT
>TRBJ2-1|once|TRBV9|TRBD2
CASSPGTSGYISSEQFF
TGTGCCAGCAGCCCGGGGACTAGCGGGTACATATCCTCGGAGCAGTTCTTC
>TRBJ2-2|NA|TRBV9|NA
CASSAGLGVAGELFF
TGTGCCAGCAGCGCTGGACTTGGGGTAGCCGGGGAGCTGTTTTTT
>TRBJ1-3|NA|TRBV6-5|TRBD1
CASSYGTGTGNTIYF
TGTGCCAGCAGTTACGGGACAGGGACCGGAAACACCATATATTTT
>TRBJ1-4|NA|TRBV5-6|NA
CASSLGLTSSNEKLFF
TGTGCCAGCAGCTTGGGGCTGACATCTTCTAATGAAAAACTGTTTTTT
>TRBJ1-6|NA|TRBV30|NA
CACRQSGLNSPLHF
TGTGCCTGCCGCCAATCGGGACTTAATTCACCCCTCCACTTT
>TRBJ1-5|NA|TRBV7-8|NA
CASSSRDFFSYQPQHF
TGTGCCAGCAGCTCCCGGGACTTTTTTTCTTATCAGCCCCAGCATTTT
>TRBJ2-5|NA|TRBV7-6|NA
CASSLDFTGTQYF
TGTGCCAGCAGCTTAGATTTTACAGGGACCCAGTACTTC
>TRBJ2-6|NA|TRBV7-3|TRBD1
CASSSRQGVHSGANVLTF
TGTGCCAGCAGCTCCAGACAGGGCGTCCACTCTGGGGCCAACGTCCTGACTTTC
>TRBJ1-1|NA|TRBV5-1|NA
CASSPLTNDLNTEAFF
TGCGCCAGCAGCCCCCTAACAAATGACTTGAACACTGAAGCTTTCTTT
>TRBJ2-2|NA|TRBV10-2|NA
CASHSGVGASNTGELFF
TGCGCCAGCCATAGTGGAGTCGGAGCTTCAAACACCGGGGAGCTGTTTTTT
>TRBJ2-1|once|TRBV7-9|TRBD2
CASSLKGGRGYNEQFF
TGTGCCAGCAGCTTAAAGGGCGGGAGGGGATACAATGAGCAGTTCTTC
>TRBJ2-1|few|TRBV9|TRBD2
CASSPLAGGGNEQFF
TGTGCCAGTAGTCCACTAGCGGGAGGGGGCAATGAGCAGTTCTTC
>TRBJ1-5|NA|TRBV28|TRBD1
CASSFGQEWDQPQHF
TGTGCCAGCAGTTTTGGACAGGAATGGGATCAGCCCCAGCATTTT
>TRBJ1-5|few|TRBV6-6|NA
CATTSRAASNQPQHF
TGTGCCACTACCTCGAGGGCAGCAAGCAATCAGCCCCAGCATTTT
>TRBJ2-3|NA|TRBV11-2|NA
CASSLLISNTQYF
TGTGCCAGCAGCTTACTGATCTCTAATACGCAGTATTTT
>TRBJ2-4|NA|TRBV4-1|NA
CASSQDPGQSSLAKNIQYF
TGCGCCAGCAGCCAAGATCCAGGACAGTCATCCCTAGCCAAAAACATTCAGTACTTC
>TRBJ2-7|few|TRBV5-5|NA
CASSYQGYEQYF
TGTGCCAGCAGCTACCAGGGCTACGAGCAGTACTTC